The 13 T cell receptor beta chains listed next were all sequenced from one sample in a study of blood T cell repertoires in COVID-19. Profiled with immunoSEQ multiplex PCR; TCRdb holds only in-frame clones, not every one. The table includes 150,000 to 200,000 clones, 82% detected once. Sequencing was carried out using peripheral blood. The receptors come from a woman in her sixties or seventies with COVID-19, enrolled during active disease.

The chain joins TRBV9 to TRBJ2-1; D is possibly TRBD1 (5 bases). From germline, CDR1 is SGDLS and CDR2 YYNGEE. The CDR3 is 13 residues long. Trimming left V 0 bases short and J 8 bases short, with 9 bases between. The CDR3 loop reads CASSVGVGDEQFF. The CDR3 DNA sequence: TGTGCCAGCAGCGTAGGGGTAGGGGATGAGCAGTTCTTC.

The V call is TRBV7-3, the J call TRBJ2-1; 9 bases map to TRBD2. Germline V gene lookup returns CDR1 SGHTA and CDR2 FQGTGA. V shed 5 bases and J 3 bases; nucleotides not matched to a gene: 5. The CDR3 consists of 15 residues. Here the CDR3 DNA reads TGTGCCAGCAGCGTTAGCGGGAGTCGCTACAATGAGCAGTTCTTC. Protein product: CASSVSGSRYNEQFF.

The chain combines TRBV19 with TRBJ2-2; the D is unclear. There are 15 residues in the CDR3. The ends were cut back, 0 bases at V and 5 bases at J, with 10 bases in the middle. Germline CDR1 reads LNHDA; CDR2 reads SQIVND (reference sequence). The DNA of the CDR3 is TGTGCCAGTAGTATAGAACTCGGAGAGACCGGGGAGCTGTTTTTT. Amino acids: CASSIELGETGELFF.

CDR3 coding DNA: TGTGCCAGCAGCATCGACAGGGTCTCCTACAATGAGCAGTTCTTC. This codes for CASSIDRVSYNEQFF. J is TRBJ2-1 and V is TRBV27; 7 nucleotides line up with TRBD1. CDR3 length: 15 amino acids. Germline V CDR1 and CDR2: MNHEY, SMNVEV (reference sequence). V dropped 6 bases and J dropped 0; count of bases not matched to a gene: 5.

This sequence joins TRBV12-5 and TRBJ1-2, with 8 bases matching TRBD1. CDR3 length: 15 residues. V dropped 4 bases and J dropped 7; count of bases not matched to a gene: 11. Germline values: CDR1 LGHNT, CDR2 FRNRAP. Here the CDR3 reads CASGSNPDRAGGYTF. In DNA form, the CDR3 reads TGTGCTAGTGGTTCAAACCCGGACAGGGCTGGTGGCTACACCTTC.

The sample holds a few counts of this clone. The rearrangement uses TRBV6-5 and TRBJ1-2, with D hard to call. CDR3 size: 13 residues. CDR1 is MNHEY, CDR2 SVGAGI, per germline. Trimming removed 6 bases at V and 6 bases at J, with 14 bases between. The CDR3 loop is CASRSSGKDGYTF. The CDR3 DNA follows: TGTGCCAGCAGGTCATCGGGGAAGGATGGCTACACCTTC.

The chain employs TRBV6-5 and TRBJ1-5; a possible D gene is TRBD1 (6 bases). This CDR3 is 15 amino acids long. V shed 7 bases and J shed 0 bases, with 13 bases lying between them. Germline V gene sequence: CDR1 MNHEY, CDR2 SVGAGI. The CDR3 loop is CASNLRGASNQPQHF. CDR3 DNA sequence: TGTGCCAGCAACCTCAGGGGAGCTAGCAATCAGCCCCAGCATTTT.

V gene TRBV6-5 combines with J gene TRBJ1-2; TRBD1 is a possible D gene (5 bases). Trimming cost V 6 bases and J 3 bases, with 17 bases left between them. The CDR3 length is 15 residues. Germline CDR1 MNHEY, CDR2 SVGAGI. The CDR3 reads CASSPRVPAYYGYTF. In DNA form, the CDR3 reads TGTGCCAGCAGCCCCAGGGTCCCAGCCTACTATGGCTACACCTTC.

The V call is TRBV13, the J call TRBJ1-6, with 9 bases aligning to TRBD1. This CDR3 has 16 amino acids. Trimming took 5 bases from V and 10 from J; bases not matched to a gene: 12. Looked up from germline, CDR1 is PRHDT and CDR2 is FYEKMQ (reference sequence). The CDR3: CASSVGQGPGRSPLHF. The CDR3 nucleotides read TGTGCCAGCAGCGTGGGACAGGGCCCAGGACGCTCACCCCTCCACTTT.

The chain is built from TRBV24-1 and TRBJ2-3; TRBD2 matches at 12 bases. CDR3 size: 17 residues. Looked up from germline, CDR1 is KGHDR and CDR2 is SFDVKD. The J segment lost 5 bases and the V segment lost 3 bases, leaving 8 bases of the junction unmatched. CDR3 region: CATSDHRLAGVEDTQYF. The CDR3 coding sequence is TGTGCCACCAGTGATCATCGACTAGCGGGAGTTGAAGATACGCAGTATTTT.

The V gene is TRBV7-2, the J gene TRBJ2-7; 12 bases are a match to TRBD2. Germline assignment: CDR1 SGHTA and CDR2 FQGNSA. CDR3 length: 16 residues. V was clipped by 5 bases and J by 0 bases; unmatched bases: 5. The CDR3 DNA reads TGTGCCAGCAGCGCTACTAGCGGGAGGCCCTCCTACGAGCAGTACTTC. The encoded protein is CASSATSGRPSYEQYF.

This chain uses TRBV6-5 with TRBJ1-3, with no clear D. Trimming removed 8 bases from V and 2 bases from J, with 13 bases in between. CDR3 length: 14 residues. Germline V gene data show CDR1 as MNHEY and CDR2 as SVGAGI. CDR3 amino acids: CASSALRAGNTIYF. The CDR3 DNA follows: TGTGCCAGCTCCGCCCTTAGAGCTGGAAACACCATATATTTT.

This chain links TRBV7-9 with TRBJ1-5, with TRBD1 matching over 7 bases. Germline-derived CDR1 and CDR2 are SEHNR and FQNEAQ (reference sequence). V lost 1 base, J lost 2 bases, and 2 bases stayed unmatched. The CDR3 contains 15 residues. The CDR3 spells CASSLEGAGNQPQHF. The CDR3 DNA reads as TGTGCCAGCAGCTTAGAGGGGGCCGGCAATCAGCCCCAGCATTTT.